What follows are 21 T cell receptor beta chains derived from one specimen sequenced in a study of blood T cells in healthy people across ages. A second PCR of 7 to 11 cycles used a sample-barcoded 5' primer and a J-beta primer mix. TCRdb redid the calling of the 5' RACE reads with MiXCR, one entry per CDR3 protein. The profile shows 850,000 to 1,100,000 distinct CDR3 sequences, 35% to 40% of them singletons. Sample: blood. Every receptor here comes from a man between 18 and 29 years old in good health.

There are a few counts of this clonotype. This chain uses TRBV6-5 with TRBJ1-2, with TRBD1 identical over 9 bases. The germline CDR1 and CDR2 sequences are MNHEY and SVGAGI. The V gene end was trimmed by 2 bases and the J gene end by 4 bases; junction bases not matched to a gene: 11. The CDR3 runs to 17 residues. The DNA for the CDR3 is TGTGCCAGCAGTTACCAGAAAGGGACAGGGTTACCCTATGGCTACACCTTC. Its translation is CASSYQKGTGLPYGYTF.

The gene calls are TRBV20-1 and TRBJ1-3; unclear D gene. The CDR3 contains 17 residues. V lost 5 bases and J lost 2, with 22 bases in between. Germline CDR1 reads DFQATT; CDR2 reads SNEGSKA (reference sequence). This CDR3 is CSAYPQDSRAAGNTIYF. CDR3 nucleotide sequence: TGCAGTGCTTACCCCCAGGACTCACGGGCCGCTGGAAACACCATATATTTT.

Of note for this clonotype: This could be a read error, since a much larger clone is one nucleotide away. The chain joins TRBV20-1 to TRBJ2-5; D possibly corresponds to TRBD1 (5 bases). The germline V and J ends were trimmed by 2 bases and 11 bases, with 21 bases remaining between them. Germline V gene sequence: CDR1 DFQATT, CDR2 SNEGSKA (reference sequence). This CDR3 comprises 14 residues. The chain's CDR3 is CSARNVGRVDEQYF. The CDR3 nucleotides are TGCAGTGCTAGAAATGTGGGCAGGGTGGATGAGCAGTACTTC.

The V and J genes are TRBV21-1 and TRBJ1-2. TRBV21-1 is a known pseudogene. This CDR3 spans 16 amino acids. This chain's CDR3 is CASTQTSDLSNYGYTF. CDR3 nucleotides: TGTGCCAGCACCCAAACTAGCGACTTGTCTAACTATGGCTACACCTTC.

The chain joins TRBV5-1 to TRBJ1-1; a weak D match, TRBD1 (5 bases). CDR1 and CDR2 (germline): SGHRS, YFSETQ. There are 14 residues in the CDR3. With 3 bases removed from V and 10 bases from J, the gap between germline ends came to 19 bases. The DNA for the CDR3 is TGCGCCAGCAGCTCGGGAGTACCAGGGTCGCGAGCTTTCTTT. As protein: CASSSGVPGSRAFF. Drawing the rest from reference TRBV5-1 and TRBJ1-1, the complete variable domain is KAGVTQTPRYLIKTRGQQVTLSCSPISGHRSVSWYQQTPGQGLQFLFEYFSETQRNKGNFPGRFSGRQFSNSRSEMNVSTLELGDSALYLCASSSGVPGSRAFFGQGTRLTVV.

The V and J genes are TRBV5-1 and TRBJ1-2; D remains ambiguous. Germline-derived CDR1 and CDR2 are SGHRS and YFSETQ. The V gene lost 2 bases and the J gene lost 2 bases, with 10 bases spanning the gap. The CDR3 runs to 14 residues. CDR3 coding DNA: TGCGCCAGCAGCTTAGGGTGGCGGAACTATGGCTACACCTTC. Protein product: CASSLGWRNYGYTF.

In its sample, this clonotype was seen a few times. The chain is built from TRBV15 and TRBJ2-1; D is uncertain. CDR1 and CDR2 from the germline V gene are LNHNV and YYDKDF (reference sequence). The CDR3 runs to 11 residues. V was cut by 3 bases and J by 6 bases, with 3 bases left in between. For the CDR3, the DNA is TGTGCCACCAGCAGCCCCAATGAGCAGTTCTTC. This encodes CATSSPNEQFF.

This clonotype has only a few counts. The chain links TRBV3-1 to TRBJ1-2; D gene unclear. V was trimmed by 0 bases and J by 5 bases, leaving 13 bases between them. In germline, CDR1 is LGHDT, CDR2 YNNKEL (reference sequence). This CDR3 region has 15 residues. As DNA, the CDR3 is TGTGCCAGCAGCCAAGACGATAGGGTCGGGTATGGCTACACCTTC. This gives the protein CASSQDDRVGYGYTF.

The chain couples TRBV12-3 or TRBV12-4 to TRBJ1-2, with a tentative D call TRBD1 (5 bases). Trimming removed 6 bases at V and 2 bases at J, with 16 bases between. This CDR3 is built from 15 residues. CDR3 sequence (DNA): TGTGCCAGCAGCACTCGGGACGGGGAGAACTATGGCTACACCTTC. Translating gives CASSTRDGENYGYTF.

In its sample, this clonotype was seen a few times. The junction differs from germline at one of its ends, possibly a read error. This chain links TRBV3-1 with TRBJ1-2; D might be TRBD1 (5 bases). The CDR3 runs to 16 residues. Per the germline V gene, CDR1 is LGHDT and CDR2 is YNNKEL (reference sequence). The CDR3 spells CASSQSGTLVDYGYTF. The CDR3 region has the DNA TGCGCCAGCAGCCAATCAGGGACCTTAGTGGACTATGGCTACACCTTC.

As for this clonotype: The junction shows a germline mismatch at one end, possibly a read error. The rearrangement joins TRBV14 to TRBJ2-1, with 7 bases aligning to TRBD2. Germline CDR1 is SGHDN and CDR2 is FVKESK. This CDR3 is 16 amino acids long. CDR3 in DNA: TGTGCCAGCAGCCATGTACTAGCGACTAACTACAATAAGCAGTTCTTC. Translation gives CASSHVLATNYNKQFF.

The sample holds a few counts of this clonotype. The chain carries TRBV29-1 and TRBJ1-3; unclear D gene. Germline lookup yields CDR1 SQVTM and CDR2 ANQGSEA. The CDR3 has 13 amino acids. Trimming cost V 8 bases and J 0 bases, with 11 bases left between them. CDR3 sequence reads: CSIMVNSGNTIYF. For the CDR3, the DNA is TGCAGCATTATGGTCAACTCTGGAAACACCATATATTTT.

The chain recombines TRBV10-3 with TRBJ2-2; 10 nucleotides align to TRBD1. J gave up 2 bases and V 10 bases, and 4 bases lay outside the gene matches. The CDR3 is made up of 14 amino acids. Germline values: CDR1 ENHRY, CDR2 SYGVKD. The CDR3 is CATRDRGNTGELFF. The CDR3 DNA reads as TGTGCCACCCGGGACAGGGGAAACACCGGGGAGCTGTTTTTT.

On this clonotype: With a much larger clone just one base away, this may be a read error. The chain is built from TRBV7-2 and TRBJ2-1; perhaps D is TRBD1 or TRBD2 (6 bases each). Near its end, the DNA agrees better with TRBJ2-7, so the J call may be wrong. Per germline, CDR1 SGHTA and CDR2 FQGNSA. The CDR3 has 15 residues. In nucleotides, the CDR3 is TGTGCCAGCAGCACCGCGGGACAAGCCTACAATGAGCAGTACTTC. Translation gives CASSTAGQAYNEQYF.

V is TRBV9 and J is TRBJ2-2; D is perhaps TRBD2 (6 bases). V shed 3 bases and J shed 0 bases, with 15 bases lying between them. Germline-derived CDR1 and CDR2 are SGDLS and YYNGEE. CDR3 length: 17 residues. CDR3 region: CASSEGTGTPNTGELFF. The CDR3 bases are TGTGCCAGCAGCGAGGGGACCGGGACTCCGAACACCGGGGAGCTGTTTTTT.

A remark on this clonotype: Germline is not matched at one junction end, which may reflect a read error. CDR3 sequence reads: CAISDPGSTETQYF. For the CDR3, the DNA is TGTGCCATCAGTGACCCGGGCTCCACAGAGACGCAGTATTTT. The gene calls are TRBV10-3 and TRBJ2-3; D unresolved. CDR1 is ENHRY and CDR2 is SYGVKD in the germline V gene. The CDR3 contains 14 residues.

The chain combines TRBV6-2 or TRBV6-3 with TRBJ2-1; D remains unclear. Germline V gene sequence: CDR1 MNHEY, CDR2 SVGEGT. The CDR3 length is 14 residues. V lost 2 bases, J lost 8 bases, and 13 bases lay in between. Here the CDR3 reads CASSYGRRRDEQFF. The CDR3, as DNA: TGTGCCAGCAGTTACGGGCGGCGAAGGGATGAGCAGTTCTTC.

The CDR3 reads CASSSPHSSGNEQYF. Here the CDR3 DNA reads TGTGCCAGCAGTTCCCCCCATTCTAGCGGTAACGAGCAGTACTTC. The chain combines TRBV27 with TRBJ2-7; 7 positions match TRBD2. Per the germline V gene, CDR1 is MNHEY and CDR2 is SMNVEV (reference sequence). The V gene end was trimmed by 4 bases and the J gene end by 5 bases; junction bases not matched to a gene: 11. The CDR3 covers 15 residues.

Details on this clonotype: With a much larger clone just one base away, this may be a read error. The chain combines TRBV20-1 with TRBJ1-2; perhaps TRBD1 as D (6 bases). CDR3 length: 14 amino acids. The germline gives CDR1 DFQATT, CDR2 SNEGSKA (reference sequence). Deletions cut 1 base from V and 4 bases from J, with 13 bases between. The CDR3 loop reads CSARVGGQSYGYTF. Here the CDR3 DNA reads TGCAGTGCTAGAGTAGGGGGGCAGTCCTATGGCTACACCTTC.

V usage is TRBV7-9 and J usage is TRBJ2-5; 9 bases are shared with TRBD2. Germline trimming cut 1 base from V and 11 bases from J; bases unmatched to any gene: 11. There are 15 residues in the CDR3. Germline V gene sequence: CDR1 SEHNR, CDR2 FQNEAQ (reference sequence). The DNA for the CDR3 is TGTGCCAGCAGCTTAGGCGGACTAGCGAACAATGAGCAGTACTTC. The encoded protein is CASSLGGLANNEQYF.

This chain's CDR3 is CASKRDSPYNEQYF. CDR3 sequence (DNA): TGTGCCAGCAAGCGTGACAGTCCTTACAATGAGCAGTACTTC. V and J are TRBV12-3 or TRBV12-4 and TRBJ2-5; D is perhaps TRBD1 (5 bases). The CDR3 has 14 amino acids. Trimming took 7 bases from V and 11 from J, leaving 23 bases between them.